This TCR beta chain was sequenced in a study of cytomegalovirus exposure and HLA in healthy donors. In the PCR, 60 Vbeta and 13 Jbeta primers were used. The assay was immunoSEQ multiplex PCR, and TCRdb's table has in-frame clones only and misses some. The sample has some 150,000 clones, around 80% seen once. There are 18 residues in the CDR3. The clonotype comes from a man aged 40-50 years in good health and CMV-seronegative. Sequencing was done on a sample of PBMCs. The chain employs TRBV21-1 and TRBJ1-5. TRBV21-1 is a listed pseudogene. The CDR3, as DNA: TGTGCCAGCAGCGCCCTAAGATGCACGGGGGGACTCGATCAGCCCCAGCATTTT. This encodes CASSALRCTGGLDQPQHF.